The entry that follows covers one TCR beta chain sequence. Original analysis: The authors estimated nucleated cell counts from reference gene primer amplification. This table comes from immunoSEQ multiplex PCR, and its TCRdb copy is limited to in-frame clones, with some not included. V, J and clone size derive from that table, while D and trimming were established from the DNA sequence. This sample has about 210,000 clones, with roughly 85% found just once. V dropped 4 bases and J dropped 7; count of bases not matched to a gene: 4. Germline V gene data show CDR1 as LNHDA and CDR2 as SQIVND (reference sequence). CDR3 length: 13 residues. The sample belongs to a study of blood T cell repertoires in COVID-19. About the study: Whether acute or convalescent, the COVID-19 samples came from the United States, Italy and Spain. In each case, the material was cDNA or gDNA derived from T cells, B-cell-depleted T cells, or PBMCs.

The TCR originated in a woman in her thirties or forties with active or convalescent COVID-19. This chain joins TRBV19 and TRBJ1-5; 7 bases align to TRBD1. Sequenced sample: peripheral blood. The CDR3 loop reads CASSTDRVQPQHF. Here the CDR3 DNA reads TGTGCCAGTAGTACAGACAGGGTGCAGCCCCAGCATTTT.